These 23 T cell receptor beta chains originate from one sample sequenced in a study of blood T cell repertoires in COVID-19. TCRdb keeps only in-frame clones here, not all; method: immunoSEQ multiplex PCR. The table lists around 190,000 clones, 70% to 80% of them singletons. Sequencing was done on a sample of peripheral blood. These receptors were obtained from a woman aged 45-65 years with active or convalescent COVID-19.

The CDR3 loop is CASSQDRGSPSTDTQYF. The CDR3, as DNA: TGTGCCAGCAGCCAAGATAGAGGGTCCCCTAGCACAGATACGCAGTATTTT. This rearrangement joins TRBV4-2 to TRBJ2-3, with D perhaps matching TRBD2 (5 bases). Trimming left V 0 bases short and J 0 bases short, with 13 bases between. In germline, CDR1 is LGHNA, CDR2 YNFKEQ. The CDR3 is 17 residues long.

The gene calls are TRBV7-2 and TRBJ2-5; a weak D match, TRBD2 (5 bases). Per the germline V gene, CDR1 is SGHTA and CDR2 is FQGNSA. Trimming removed 1 base from V and 2 bases from J, with 5 bases in between. The CDR3 spans 13 residues. This chain's CDR3 is CASSLGRQETQYF. The CDR3 region has the DNA TGTGCCAGCAGCTTAGGGAGGCAAGAGACCCAGTACTTC.

The chain carries TRBV13 and TRBJ2-3; tentatively, D is TRBD2 (5 bases). V shed 2 bases and J shed 2 bases, with 14 bases lying between them. This CDR3 has 16 residues. Germline assignment: CDR1 PRHDT and CDR2 FYEKMQ (reference sequence). For the CDR3, the DNA is TGTGCCAGCAGCTTATATGAACTAGGGTTCACAGATACGCAGTATTTT. It codes for CASSLYELGFTDTQYF.

The rearrangement joins TRBV30 to TRBJ1-2, with D maybe TRBD1 (5 bases). CDR3 length: 13 residues. The V end was cut by 4 bases, the J end by 4 bases, with 13 bases between. Germline-derived CDR1 and CDR2 are GTSNPN and SVGIG (reference sequence). This CDR3 is CAWTLGARYGYTF. CDR3 in DNA: TGTGCCTGGACCTTAGGGGCTCGCTATGGCTACACCTTC.

The rearrangement uses TRBV7-9 and TRBJ1-2, with D perhaps matching TRBD1 (6 bases). V was trimmed by 6 bases and J by 4 bases, leaving 15 bases between them. Germline values: CDR1 SEHNR, CDR2 FQNEAQ (reference sequence). The CDR3 covers 14 residues. DNA for the CDR3: TGTGCCAGCAGTTTACAGGGAGGAACCTATGGCTACACCTTC. This gives the protein CASSLQGGTYGYTF.

The chain has TRBV9 and TRBJ1-2; D ambiguous. The germline V and J ends were trimmed by 4 bases and 4 bases, with 20 bases remaining between them. The CDR3 covers 16 residues. Germline values: CDR1 SGDLS, CDR2 YYNGEE. CDR3 amino acids: CASSLGLYPEGYGYTF. As DNA, the CDR3 is TGTGCCAGCAGCCTAGGGCTCTATCCCGAGGGCTATGGCTACACCTTC.

The chain joins TRBV11-2 to TRBJ2-5, with D possibly being TRBD2 (5 bases). Germline values: CDR1 SGHAT, CDR2 FQNNGV. The CDR3 runs to 13 residues. V was cut by 5 bases and J by 2 bases, with 9 bases left in between. CDR3 coding DNA: TGTGCCAGCAGCATCAGCGGACAAGAGACCCAGTACTTC. Encoded protein: CASSISGQETQYF.

This clone appeared a few times. The rearrangement uses TRBV5-4 and TRBJ2-7, with TRBD1 identical over 7 bases. Germline-derived CDR1 and CDR2 are SGHNT and YYREEE (reference sequence). The CDR3 sequence is 14 residues long. Unmatched junction bases numbered 8, after V lost 5 bases and J lost 3 bases. The CDR3 sequence is CASSGMTGNYEQYF. The CDR3 nucleotides read TGTGCCAGCAGTGGGATGACAGGGAACTACGAGCAGTACTTC.

The chain joins TRBV5-1 to TRBJ1-6, with a possible D match to TRBD1 (6 bases). The V gene lost 1 base and the J gene lost 6 bases, with 8 bases spanning the gap. The CDR3 loop spans 14 amino acids. Germline assignment: CDR1 SGHRS and CDR2 YFSETQ. CDR3 DNA: TGCGCCAGCAGCTTGACAGGGAGTAATTCACCCCTCCACTTT. Translated, it gives CASSLTGSNSPLHF.

CDR3 in DNA: TGTGCCTGGGCTAGACAGGGCCCGGCAGAGACCCAGTACTTC. Amino acid sequence: CAWARQGPAETQYF. This chain joins TRBV30 and TRBJ2-5, with 7 bases identical to TRBD1. The ends lost 5 bases at V and 4 bases at J; junction bases unmatched: 10. Germline values: CDR1 GTSNPN, CDR2 SVGIG (reference sequence). There are 14 residues in the CDR3.

The genes are TRBV19 and TRBJ1-2, with D possibly TRBD1 on 5 matching bases. V was clipped by 6 bases and J by 4 bases, with 9 bases between them. Germline V gene sequence: CDR1 LNHDA, CDR2 SQIVND (reference sequence). The CDR3 contains 12 residues. This chain's CDR3 is CASRGRAYGYTF. The CDR3 nucleotides read TGTGCCAGTAGAGGCAGGGCCTATGGCTACACCTTC.

The rearrangement links TRBV18 to TRBJ1-3, with D possibly matching TRBD1 (5 bases). Trimming pared 3 bases from V and 1 base from J, leaving 10 bases between. This CDR3 has 15 amino acids. Germline assignment: CDR1 KGHSH and CDR2 LQKENI. For the CDR3, the DNA is TGTGCCAGCTCACCCCAGGGTACTTCTGGAAACACCATATATTTT. Its translation: CASSPQGTSGNTIYF.

CDR3 DNA sequence: TGTGCCTGGAACCCGGGGGGAACCTACGAGCAGTACTTC. Translating it yields CAWNPGGTYEQYF. This chain links TRBV30 with TRBJ2-7; 7 nucleotides agree with TRBD2. This CDR3 spans 13 amino acids. V shed 4 bases and J 2 bases; nucleotides not matched to a gene: 5. Germline CDR1 and CDR2: GTSNPN and SVGIG (reference sequence). Full variable domain (rest looked up from reference TRBV30 and TRBJ2-7): SQTIHQWPATLVQPVGSPLSLECTVEGTSNPNLYWYRQAAGRGLQLLFYSVGIGQISSEVPQNLSASRPQDRQFILSSKKLLLSDSGFYLCAWNPGGTYEQYFGPGTRLTVT.

The chain links TRBV4-3 to TRBJ2-2; tentative D call: TRBD2 (6 bases). CDR1 LGHNA and CDR2 YSLEER come from the germline V gene. The V end was cut by 6 bases, the J end by 0 bases, with 14 bases between. There are 16 residues in the CDR3. DNA of the CDR3: TGCGCCAGCAGTCGGGCAGCGGGCCCGAACACCGGGGAGCTGTTTTTT. It encodes CASSRAAGPNTGELFF.

The rearrangement uses TRBV28 and TRBJ1-2, with 7 bases that match TRBD1. This CDR3 comprises 15 residues. Germline values: CDR1 MDHEN, CDR2 SYDVKM. J lost 2 bases, V lost 2 bases, and 5 bases had no gene match. CDR3 coding DNA: TGTGCCAGCAGTTTAGCAGGGGGGTCGAACTATGGCTACACCTTC. As protein: CASSLAGGSNYGYTF.

This chain joins TRBV3-1 (or the pseudogene TRBV3-2) and TRBJ1-1; D call uncertain. Per the germline V gene, CDR1 is LGHDT and CDR2 is YNNKEL (reference sequence). V lost 0 bases, J lost 0 bases, and 11 bases lay in between. The CDR3 totals 16 residues. In DNA, the CDR3 is TGTGCCAGCAGCCAAGATAACATGCAGGTGAACACTGAAGCTTTCTTT. This translates into CASSQDNMQVNTEAFF.

The rearrangement links TRBV19 to TRBJ1-2, with TRBD1 identical over 8 bases. CDR1 and CDR2 (germline): LNHDA, SQIVND (reference sequence). The length of the CDR3 is 13 residues. J gave up 8 bases and V 4 bases, and 6 bases lay outside the gene matches. The CDR3 DNA sequence: TGTGCCAGTAGTAATGGACAGGGCAGGGGCTACACCTTC. As protein: CASSNGQGRGYTF.

V gene TRBV5-1 combines with J gene TRBJ1-2; 9 bases map to TRBD1. The CDR3 sequence is 14 residues long. Germline trimming cut 3 bases from V and 7 bases from J; bases unmatched to any gene: 7. The germline gives CDR1 SGHRS, CDR2 YFSETQ. CDR3 sequence reads: CASSSEGTGSGYTF. CDR3 nucleotides: TGCGCCAGCAGCTCAGAAGGGACAGGGAGTGGCTACACCTTC.

The genes are TRBV25-1 and TRBJ1-2; the D gene is possibly TRBD1 (6 bases). The germline CDR1 and CDR2 sequences are MGHDK and SYGVNS. The CDR3 is 11 amino acids. V lost 6 bases and J lost 7, with 9 bases in between. The CDR3 loop reads CASRGTSGYTF. In DNA form, the CDR3 reads TGTGCCAGCAGGGGGACATCTGGCTACACCTTC.

This rearrangement joins TRBV29-1 to TRBJ2-1, with a tentative D call TRBD2 (5 bases). CDR3 size: 12 residues. CDR1 and CDR2 from the germline V gene are SQVTM and ANQGSEA. Trimming removed 6 bases from V and 6 bases from J, with 12 bases in between. CDR3 region: CSVFIGGNEQFF. CDR3 DNA sequence: TGCAGCGTATTCATCGGAGGCAATGAGCAGTTCTTC.

This clone was picked up one time. This rearrangement joins TRBV9 to TRBJ1-1; D is perhaps TRBD1 (6 bases). V lost 4 bases, J lost 0 bases, and 13 bases lay in between. This CDR3 region has 15 residues. Per the germline V gene, CDR1 is SGDLS and CDR2 is YYNGEE. CDR3 nucleotide sequence: TGTGCCAGCAGCCGAGGGGGAGGGATGAACACTGAAGCTTTCTTT. This gives the protein CASSRGGGMNTEAFF. The entire variable domain, with the rest obtained from reference TRBV9 and TRBJ1-1, is as follows: DSGVTQTPKHLITATGQRVTLRCSPRSGDLSVYWYQQSLDQGLQFLIQYYNGEERAKGNILERFSAQQFPDLHSELNLSSLELGDSALYFCASSRGGGMNTEAFFGQGTRLTVV.

The V call is TRBV7-2, the J call TRBJ1-1; D is unclear. The CDR3 is 15 residues long. Trimming shortened V by 0 bases and J by 1 base, and 9 bases separated the two germline ends. Germline assignment: CDR1 SGHTA and CDR2 FQGNSA. The CDR3 reads CASSLAAFKNTEAFF. CDR3 in DNA: TGTGCCAGCAGCTTAGCGGCCTTCAAGAACACTGAAGCTTTCTTT. The complete variable domain, with remaining parts taken from reference TRBV7-2 and TRBJ1-1, reads GAGVSQSPSNKVTEKGKDVELRCDPISGHTALYWYRQSLGQGLEFLIYFQGNSAPDKSGLPSDRFSAERTGGSVSTLTIQRTQQEDSAVYLCASSLAAFKNTEAFFGQGTRLTVV.

This clone was seen only a few times. The CDR3 loop is CASRETGGKNIQYF. For the CDR3, the DNA is TGTGCCAGCAGGGAGACAGGTGGCAAAAACATTCAGTACTTC. The V call is TRBV6-5, the J call TRBJ2-4, with a possible D match to TRBD1 (6 bases). CDR3 length: 14 amino acids. From germline, CDR1 is MNHEY and CDR2 SVGAGI. The V end lost 6 bases, the J end lost 3 bases, and 12 bases lay between the germline ends.